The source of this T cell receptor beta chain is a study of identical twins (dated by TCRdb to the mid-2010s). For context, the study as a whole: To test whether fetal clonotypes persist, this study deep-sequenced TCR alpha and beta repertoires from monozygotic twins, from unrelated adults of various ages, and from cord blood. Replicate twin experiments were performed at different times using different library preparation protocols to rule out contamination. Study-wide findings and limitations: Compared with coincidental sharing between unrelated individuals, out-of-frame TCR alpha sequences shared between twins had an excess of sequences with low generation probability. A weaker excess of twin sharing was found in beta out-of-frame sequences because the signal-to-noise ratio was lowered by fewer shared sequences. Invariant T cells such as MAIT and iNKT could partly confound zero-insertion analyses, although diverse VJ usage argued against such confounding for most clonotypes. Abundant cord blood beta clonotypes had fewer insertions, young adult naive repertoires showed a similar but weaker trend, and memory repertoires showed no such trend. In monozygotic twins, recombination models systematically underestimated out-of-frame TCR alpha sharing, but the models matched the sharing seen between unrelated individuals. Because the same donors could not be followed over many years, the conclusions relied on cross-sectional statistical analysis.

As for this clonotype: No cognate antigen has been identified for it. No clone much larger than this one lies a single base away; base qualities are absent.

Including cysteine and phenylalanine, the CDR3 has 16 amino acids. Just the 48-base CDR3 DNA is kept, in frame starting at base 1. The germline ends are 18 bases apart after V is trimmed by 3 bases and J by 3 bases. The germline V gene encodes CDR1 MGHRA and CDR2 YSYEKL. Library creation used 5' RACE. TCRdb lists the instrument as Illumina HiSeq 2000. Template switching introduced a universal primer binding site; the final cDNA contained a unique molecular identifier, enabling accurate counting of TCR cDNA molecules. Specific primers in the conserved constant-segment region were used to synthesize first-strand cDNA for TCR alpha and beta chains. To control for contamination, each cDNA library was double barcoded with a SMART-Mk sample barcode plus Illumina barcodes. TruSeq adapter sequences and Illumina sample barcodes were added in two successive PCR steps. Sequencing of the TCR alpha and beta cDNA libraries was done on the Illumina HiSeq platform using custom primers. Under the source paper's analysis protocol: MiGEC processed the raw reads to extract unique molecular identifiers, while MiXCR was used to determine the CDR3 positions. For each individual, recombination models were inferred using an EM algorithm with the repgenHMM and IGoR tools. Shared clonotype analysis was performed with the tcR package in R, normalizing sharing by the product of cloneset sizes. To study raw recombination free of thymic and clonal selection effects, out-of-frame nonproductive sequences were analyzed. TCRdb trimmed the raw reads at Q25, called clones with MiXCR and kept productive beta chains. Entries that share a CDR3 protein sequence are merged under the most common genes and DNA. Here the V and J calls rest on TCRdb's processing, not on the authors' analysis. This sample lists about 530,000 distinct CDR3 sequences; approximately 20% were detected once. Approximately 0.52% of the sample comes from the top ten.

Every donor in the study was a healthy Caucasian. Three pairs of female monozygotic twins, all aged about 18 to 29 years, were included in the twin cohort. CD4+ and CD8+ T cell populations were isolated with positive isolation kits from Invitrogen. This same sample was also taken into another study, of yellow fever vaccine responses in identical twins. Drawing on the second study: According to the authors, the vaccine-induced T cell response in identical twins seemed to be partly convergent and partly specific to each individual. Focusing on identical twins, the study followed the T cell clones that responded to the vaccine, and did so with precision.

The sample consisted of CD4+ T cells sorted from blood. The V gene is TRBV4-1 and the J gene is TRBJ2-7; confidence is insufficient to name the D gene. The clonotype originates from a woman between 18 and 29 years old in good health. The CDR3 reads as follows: CASSHPAAQKNYEQYF. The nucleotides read TGCGCCAGCAGCCATCCTGCGGCCCAGAAGAACTACGAGCAGTACTTC.